This T cell receptor (beta chain) was identified in a study of shared clonotypes between healthy human individuals. Clones were sequenced by immunoSEQ multiplex PCR, and TCRdb holds only the in-frame ones, with some missing. The sample holds a few million clones, around nine tenths seen once. The germline V gene has CDR1 SGHVS and CDR2 FQNEAQ. Trimming removed 7 bases from V and 4 bases from J; junction bases left unmatched: 18. The length of the CDR3 is 17 residues. The source of this sequence is a young man in good health. This sequence joins TRBV7-8 and TRBJ1-1, with TRBD1 matching over 7 bases. Sequenced sample: naive CD4+ T cells sorted from blood. Subset in this sample: CD45RA+ positively selected. The CDR3, as DNA: TGTGCCAGCAAAAATCTTGGGACAGCGCATGATGGCACTGAAGCTTTCTTT. Translated: CASKNLGTAHDGTEAFF.